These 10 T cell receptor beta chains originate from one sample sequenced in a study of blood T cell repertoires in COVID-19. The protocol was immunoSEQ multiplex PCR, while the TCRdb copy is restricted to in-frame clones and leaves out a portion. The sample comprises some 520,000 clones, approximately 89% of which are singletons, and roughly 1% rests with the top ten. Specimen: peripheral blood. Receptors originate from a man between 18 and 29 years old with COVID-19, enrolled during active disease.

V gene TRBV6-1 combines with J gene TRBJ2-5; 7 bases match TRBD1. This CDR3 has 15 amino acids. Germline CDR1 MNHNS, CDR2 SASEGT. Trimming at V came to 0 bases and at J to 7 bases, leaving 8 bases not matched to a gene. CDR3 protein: CASSEAGQASGTQYF. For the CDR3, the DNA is TGTGCCAGCAGTGAAGCAGGACAGGCCTCGGGGACCCAGTACTTC.

CDR3 nucleotide sequence: TGTGCCAGCAGTTTGCAGGAGGGTTGGGCCGGGGAGCTGTTTTTT. It encodes CASSLQEGWAGELFF. This chain joins TRBV27 and TRBJ2-2; TRBD2 is a possible D gene (6 bases). Trimming took 3 bases from V and 6 from J, leaving 14 bases between them. The CDR3 has 15 amino acids. Looked up from germline, CDR1 is MNHEY and CDR2 is SMNVEV (reference sequence).

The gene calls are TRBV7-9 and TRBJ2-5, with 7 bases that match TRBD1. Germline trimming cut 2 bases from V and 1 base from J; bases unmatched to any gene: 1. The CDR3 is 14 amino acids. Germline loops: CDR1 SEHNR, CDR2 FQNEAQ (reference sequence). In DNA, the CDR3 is TGTGCCAGCAGCTTAACAGGGGTCCAAGAGACCCAGTACTTC. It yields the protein CASSLTGVQETQYF.

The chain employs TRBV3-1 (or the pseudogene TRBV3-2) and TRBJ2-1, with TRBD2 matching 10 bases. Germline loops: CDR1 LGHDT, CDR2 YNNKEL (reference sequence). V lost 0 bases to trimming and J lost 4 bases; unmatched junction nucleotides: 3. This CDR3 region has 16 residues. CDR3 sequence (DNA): TGTGCCAGCAGCCAAGAGTCGGGACTAGCGTACAATGAGCAGTTCTTC. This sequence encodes CASSQESGLAYNEQFF.

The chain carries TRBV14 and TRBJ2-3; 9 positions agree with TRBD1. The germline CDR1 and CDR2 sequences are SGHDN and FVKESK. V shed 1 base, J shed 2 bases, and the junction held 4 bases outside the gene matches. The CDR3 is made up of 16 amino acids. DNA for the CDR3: TGTGCCAGCAGCCAAGTCTGGACAGGGGTCACAGATACGCAGTATTTT. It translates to CASSQVWTGVTDTQYF.

DNA for the CDR3: TGCGCCAGCAGCCAAGACCGGCTAGCTCGTTCAGATACGCAGTATTTT. This translates into CASSQDRLARSDTQYF. The chain recombines TRBV4-1 with TRBJ2-3, with TRBD2 as a possible D gene (5 bases). The CDR3 has 16 amino acids. V lost 0 bases and J 4 bases, leaving 14 bases between the germline ends. CDR1 is MGHRA, CDR2 YSYEKL, per germline.

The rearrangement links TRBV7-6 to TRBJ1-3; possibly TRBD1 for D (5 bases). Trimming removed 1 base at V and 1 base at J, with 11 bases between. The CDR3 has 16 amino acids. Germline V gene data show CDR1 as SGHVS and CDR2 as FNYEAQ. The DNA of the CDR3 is TGTGCCAGCAGCTTAGGACAGATAACATCTGGAAACACCATATATTTT. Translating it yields CASSLGQITSGNTIYF. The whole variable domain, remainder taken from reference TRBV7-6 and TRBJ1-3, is GAGVSQSPRYKVTKRGQDVALRCDPISGHVSLYWYRQALGQGPEFLTYFNYEAQQDKSGLPNDRFSAERPEGSISTLTIQRTEQRDSAMYRCASSLGQITSGNTIYFGEGSWLTVV.

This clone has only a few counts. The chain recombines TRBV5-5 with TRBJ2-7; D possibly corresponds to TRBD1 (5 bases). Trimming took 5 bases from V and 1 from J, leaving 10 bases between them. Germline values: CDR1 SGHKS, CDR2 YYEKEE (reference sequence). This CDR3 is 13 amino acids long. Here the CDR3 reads CASRSDTSYEQYF. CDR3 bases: TGTGCCAGCAGATCGGACACGTCCTACGAGCAGTACTTC.

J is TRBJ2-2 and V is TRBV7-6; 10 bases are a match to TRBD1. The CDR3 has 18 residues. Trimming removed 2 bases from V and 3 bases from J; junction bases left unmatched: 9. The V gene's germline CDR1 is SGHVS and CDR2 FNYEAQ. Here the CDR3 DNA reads TGTGCCAGCAGCTTAATTTTGATCGGGACAGGGGACACCGGGGAGCTGTTTTTT. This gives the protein CASSLILIGTGDTGELFF.

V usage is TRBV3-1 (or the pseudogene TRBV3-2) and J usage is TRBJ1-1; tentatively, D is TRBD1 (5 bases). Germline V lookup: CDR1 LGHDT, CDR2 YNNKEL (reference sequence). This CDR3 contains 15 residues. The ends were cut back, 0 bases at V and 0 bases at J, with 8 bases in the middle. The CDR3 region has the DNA TGTGCCAGCAGCCAAGACTTAGGGGTGAACACTGAAGCTTTCTTT. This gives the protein CASSQDLGVNTEAFF.